This note documents a single T cell receptor (beta chain) sequence. Its antigen is not identified. Germline V gene lookup returns CDR1 MNHEY and CDR2 SMNVEV (reference sequence). This CDR3 has 14 amino acids. V was trimmed by 7 bases and J by 5 bases, leaving 17 bases between them. TCRbeta library construction was performed incorporating unique molecular identifiers. TCRdb used MiXCR to reprocess the PCR reads, holding one entry per CDR3 protein. The table has 700,000 to 950,000 distinct CDR3 sequences, approximately 15% seen once. These data originate in a study of T-cell reconstitution after alpha-beta-depleted transplantation in children. Points from the study as a whole: T-cell counts and diversity at one year post-transplant came mainly from newly produced T cells.

The J gene is TRBJ1-2, the V gene TRBV27; tentative D call: TRBD1 (5 bases). The clonotype was recovered from a male patient younger than 18 who had a stem cell transplant for acute lymphoblastic leukemia, so the T cells may come from the graft donor. This material consisted of PBMCs, mostly from graft donor cells, taken 360 days after TCRalphabeta/CD19-depleted stem cell transplant. CDR3 DNA: TGTGCCAGCAAGTTTGACCCGGGGCATTATGGCTACACCTTC. Translating it yields CASKFDPGHYGYTF.